This T cell receptor beta chain emerged from a study of T-cell reconstitution after alpha-beta-depleted transplantation in children. The table lists this clonotype with a few counts. A library of TCRbeta sequences, prepared with unique molecular identifiers, was generated. TCRdb passed the PCR reads through MiXCR, listing each CDR3 protein once. The sample comprises about 540,000 distinct CDR3 sequences, about 18% of which are singletons, and over 3% rests with the top ten. V shed 0 bases and J shed 6 bases, with 17 bases lying between them. The CDR3 spans 16 residues. The germline gives CDR1 MNHEY, CDR2 SVGAGI.

The V and J genes are TRBV6-5 and TRBJ1-2, with D perhaps TRBD1 (5 bases). This TCR derives from a human donor who donated a stem cell graft to a child with acute lymphoblastic leukemia. The sample consisted of PBMCs from the stem cell graft donor, taken from the stem cell graft. CDR3: CASSYSSSGLPDGYTF. The CDR3 DNA is TGTGCCAGCAGTTACTCGAGTTCGGGGCTTCCCGATGGCTACACCTTC.